The 26 T cell receptor beta chains given below trace back to one sample, sequenced in a study of cytomegalovirus exposure and HLA in healthy donors. Primers: 60 Vbeta forward and 13 Jbeta reverse. Only in-frame clones appear in the TCRdb table, and some are missing; sequencing was by immunoSEQ multiplex PCR. This table holds about 130,000 clones, around four fifths found once. Sequenced input: PBMCs. These receptors all come from a man aged 25 to 40 in good health and CMV-seronegative.

In this sample, this clone turned up a few times. This rearrangement joins TRBV28 to TRBJ2-7; 7 positions match TRBD1. Trimming at V came to 6 bases and at J to 0 bases, leaving 8 bases not matched to a gene. Germline CDR1 is MDHEN and CDR2 is SYDVKM. The CDR3 has 15 residues. The CDR3 is CASSPDREISYEQYF. Written as DNA, the CDR3 is TGTGCCAGCAGCCCCGACAGGGAGATCTCCTACGAGCAGTACTTC.

The CDR3 DNA sequence: TGTGCCACCAGCAGAGATCTTACCGCGGGAGGGGGAGCAGATACGCAGTATTTT. The encoded protein is CATSRDLTAGGGADTQYF. The V call is TRBV15, the J call TRBJ2-3, with 9 bases matching TRBD2. The CDR3 extends over 18 amino acids. Germline-derived CDR1 and CDR2 are LNHNV and YYDKDF (reference sequence). The junction had 11 bases not matched to a gene; V was cut back by 0 bases and J by 4 bases.

This clone was seen once. CDR3 nucleotide sequence: TGTGCCAGCAGCTTTCTTGAGACAGGGGGGAGCTACACCTTC. Its translation is CASSFLETGGSYTF. The chain combines TRBV5-4 with TRBJ1-2; TRBD1 agrees at 9 bases. Unmatched junction bases numbered 8, after V lost 2 bases and J lost 9 bases. CDR3 size: 14 residues. Germline V gene sequence: CDR1 SGHNT, CDR2 YYREEE (reference sequence).

This clone was seen only once. The CDR3 sequence is CASSLLDNEQFF. The CDR3 coding sequence is TGTGCCAGCAGTTTACTTGACAATGAGCAGTTCTTC. V gene TRBV28 combines with J gene TRBJ2-1; no firm D call. The V and J ends lost 2 bases and 5 bases respectively, with 4 bases between them. Germline CDR1 is MDHEN and CDR2 is SYDVKM. The CDR3 loop spans 12 amino acids.

The V and J genes are TRBV4-1 and TRBJ1-4; no reliable D call. This CDR3 spans 12 amino acids. Trimming left V 8 bases short and J 5 bases short, with 9 bases between. CDR1 MGHRA and CDR2 YSYEKL come from the germline V gene. Here the CDR3 DNA reads TGCGCCAGCGCTAGTCGGAATGAAAAACTGTTTTTT. As protein: CASASRNEKLFF.

The chain employs TRBV2 and TRBJ2-7, with 9 bases fitting TRBD1. The CDR3 totals 15 residues. Germline CDR1 SNHLY, CDR2 FYNNEI. The V and J ends lost 6 bases and 6 bases, in that order; junction bases with no gene match: 12. This CDR3 is CASSVTPGQGTEQYF. The CDR3 DNA sequence: TGTGCCAGCAGCGTAACACCGGGACAGGGAACCGAGCAGTACTTC. The full variable domain, with the rest looked up from reference TRBV2 and TRBJ2-7, is EPEVTQTPSHQVTQMGQEVILRCVPISNHLYFYWYRQILGQKVEFLVSFYNNEISEKSEIFDDQFSVERPDGSNFTLKIRSTKLEDSAMYFCASSVTPGQGTEQYFGPGTRLTVT.

This clone was observed a handful of times. The CDR3 DNA sequence: TGTGCCAGCAGGGGGCAGGCCAATCAGCCCCAGCATTTT. This codes for CASRGQANQPQHF. V gene TRBV6-5 combines with J gene TRBJ1-5, with D possibly being TRBD1 (5 bases). The V end was cut by 6 bases, the J end by 3 bases, with 9 bases between. Germline-derived CDR1 and CDR2 are MNHEY and SVGAGI. The CDR3 has 13 amino acids.

The chain is built from TRBV4-1 and TRBJ2-3; 14 positions match TRBD2. The junction had 11 bases not matched to a gene; V was cut back by 5 bases and J by 4 bases. This CDR3 region has 18 residues. Germline V lookup: CDR1 MGHRA, CDR2 YSYEKL. CDR3 bases: TGCGCCAGCAGCGCGGGACTAGCGGGGGTCCCGGGAGCAGATACGCAGTATTTT. Translation gives CASSAGLAGVPGADTQYF.

The chain recombines TRBV4-3 with TRBJ1-4; no definite D call. Trimming pared 4 bases from V and 8 bases from J, leaving 23 bases between. Germline loops: CDR1 LGHNA, CDR2 YSLEER. This CDR3 region has 17 residues. This CDR3 is CASSLRPTGRVGEKLFF. The CDR3 DNA sequence: TGCGCCAGCAGCCTCAGACCCACGGGGAGGGTAGGGGAAAAACTGTTTTTT.

The chain combines TRBV7-9 with TRBJ2-7, with 8 bases that match TRBD1. From germline, CDR1 is SEHNR and CDR2 FQNEAQ (reference sequence). V lost 5 bases to trimming and J lost 0 bases; unmatched junction nucleotides: 6. This CDR3 is 15 amino acids long. In DNA form, the CDR3 reads TGTGCCAGCAGCCCCGACAGGGGTGACTCCTACGAGCAGTACTTC. This gives the protein CASSPDRGDSYEQYF. The full variable domain, completed using reference TRBV7-9 and TRBJ2-7, is DTGVSQNPRHKITKRGQNVTFRCDPISEHNRLYWYRQTLGQGPEFLTYFQNEAQLEKSRLLSDRFSAERPKGSFSTLEIQRTEQGDSAMYLCASSPDRGDSYEQYFGPGTRLTVT.

The J gene is TRBJ2-1, the V gene TRBV10-2; 10 bases match TRBD2. Germline CDR1 is WSHSY and CDR2 is SAAADI. With 3 bases clipped from V and 6 bases from J, the junction kept 5 bases outside the gene matches. The length of the CDR3 is 15 residues. CDR3 bases: TGCGCCAGCAGTGAAGCGGGGGGGACGTTCAATGAGCAGTTCTTC. As protein: CASSEAGGTFNEQFF.

This chain links TRBV29-1 with TRBJ2-1; TRBD2 is a possible D gene (6 bases). The V and J ends lost 7 bases and 0 bases respectively, with 16 bases between them. The CDR3 spans 15 residues. Germline V gene lookup returns CDR1 SQVTM and CDR2 ANQGSEA. As DNA, the CDR3 is TGCAGCGGGAAAAAGGACGGGAGCTCCTACAATGAGCAGTTCTTC. Its translation is CSGKKDGSSYNEQFF.

The chain joins TRBV5-6 to TRBJ2-1, with D possibly matching TRBD1 (6 bases). The CDR3 runs 16 residues. CDR1 and CDR2 (germline): SGHDT, YYEEEE. V lost 1 base and J 4 bases, leaving 15 bases between the germline ends. The CDR3 is CASSLTYFRGYNEQFF. In DNA form, the CDR3 reads TGTGCCAGCAGCTTGACCTATTTTAGGGGGTACAATGAGCAGTTCTTC.

This chain connects TRBV27 to TRBJ2-7, with D maybe TRBD1 (5 bases). V was pared by 3 bases and J by 2 bases, with 11 bases between. In germline, CDR1 is MNHEY, CDR2 SMNVEV (reference sequence). This CDR3 comprises 14 residues. The CDR3 reads CASSFGQGTYEQYF. DNA for the CDR3: TGTGCCAGCAGTTTTGGTCAGGGAACCTACGAGCAGTACTTC.

The chain recombines TRBV19 with TRBJ1-5; 9 bases are shared with TRBD1. The length of the CDR3 is 16 residues. V shed 2 bases and J 7 bases; nucleotides not matched to a gene: 9. Germline CDR1 reads LNHDA; CDR2 reads SQIVND (reference sequence). This CDR3 reads CASSISRDRGFQPQHF. CDR3 DNA: TGTGCCAGTAGTATATCCCGCGACAGGGGGTTCCAGCCCCAGCATTTT.

This rearrangement joins TRBV28 to TRBJ1-5, with D possibly being TRBD1 (6 bases). The ends were cut back, 2 bases at V and 6 bases at J, with 8 bases in the middle. The CDR3 runs to 13 residues. Per germline, CDR1 MDHEN and CDR2 SYDVKM. The CDR3 reads CASSLGGTQPQHF. CDR3 coding DNA: TGTGCCAGCAGTTTAGGGGGCACTCAGCCCCAGCATTTT.

In this sample, this clone turned up a few times. This sequence joins TRBV19 and TRBJ2-1, with D unclear. V dropped 2 bases and J dropped 0 bases, with 11 bases sitting between them. Germline CDR1 is LNHDA and CDR2 is SQIVND (reference sequence). The CDR3 runs to 16 residues. The chain's CDR3 is CASSISRQSSYNEQFF. The CDR3 region has the DNA TGTGCCAGTAGTATATCGCGGCAAAGCTCCTACAATGAGCAGTTCTTC.

V usage is TRBV9 and J usage is TRBJ2-1; 9 bases match TRBD2. Germline values: CDR1 SGDLS, CDR2 YYNGEE. The CDR3 runs to 15 residues. After removal of 1 base from V and 7 bases from J, the junction contained 6 bases not matched to a gene. This CDR3 reads CASSVQGGRANEQFF. For the CDR3, the DNA is TGTGCCAGCAGCGTACAGGGCGGGAGGGCAAATGAGCAGTTCTTC.

The rearrangement uses TRBV7-8 and TRBJ1-4, with a tentative D call TRBD1 (5 bases). This CDR3 is 13 amino acids long. V dropped 2 bases and J dropped 8 bases, with 9 bases sitting between them. Germline lookup yields CDR1 SGHVS and CDR2 FQNEAQ. The CDR3 sequence: CASSLYRTEKLFF. For the CDR3, the DNA is TGTGCCAGCAGCTTATATCGGACAGAAAAACTGTTTTTT.

The rearrangement joins TRBV18 to TRBJ2-7; 10 nucleotides align to TRBD1. The CDR3 has 15 amino acids. Germline lookup yields CDR1 KGHSH and CDR2 LQKENI. The trim removed 1 base at V and 5 bases at J, leaving 5 bases unmatched. This CDR3 is CASSPLRDRGNEQYF. Here the CDR3 DNA reads TGTGCCAGCTCACCACTCCGGGACAGGGGCAACGAGCAGTACTTC.

V is TRBV19 and J is TRBJ1-1; D gene ambiguous. The length of the CDR3 is 11 residues. Trimming left V 5 bases short and J 7 bases short, with 8 bases between. The germline gives CDR1 LNHDA, CDR2 SQIVND (reference sequence). The CDR3 is CASSGSYEAFF. The CDR3 DNA reads as TGTGCCAGTAGTGGCTCATATGAAGCTTTCTTT.

The rearrangement uses TRBV7-9 and TRBJ2-1; D perhaps matches TRBD1 (6 bases). Deletions cut 1 base from V and 8 bases from J, with 15 bases between. The CDR3 spans 15 residues. Germline values: CDR1 SEHNR, CDR2 FQNEAQ (reference sequence). For the CDR3, the DNA is TGTGCCAGCAGCTTAGGACAGGTGGGGGTCTATGAGCAGTTCTTC. Translated, it gives CASSLGQVGVYEQFF. Variable domain in full (rest from reference TRBV7-9 and TRBJ2-1): DTGVSQNPRHKITKRGQNVTFRCDPISEHNRLYWYRQTLGQGPEFLTYFQNEAQLEKSRLLSDRFSAERPKGSFSTLEIQRTEQGDSAMYLCASSLGQVGVYEQFFGPGTRLTVL.

This clone has a single count. The V and J genes are TRBV19 and TRBJ2-7; 10 bases are shared with TRBD2. The CDR3 consists of 16 residues. With 8 bases clipped from V and 2 bases from J, the junction kept 12 bases outside the gene matches. Per the germline V gene, CDR1 is LNHDA and CDR2 is SQIVND (reference sequence). CDR3 nucleotides: TGTGCCAGTCAGACTCTAGCGGGGGCCCTCCCCTACGAGCAGTACTTC. It translates to CASQTLAGALPYEQYF.

This chain links TRBV9 with TRBJ2-5, with D perhaps TRBD1 (5 bases). The germline V gene encodes CDR1 SGDLS and CDR2 YYNGEE. V was clipped by 2 bases and J by 5 bases, with 16 bases between them. This CDR3 has 15 residues. In DNA form, the CDR3 reads TGTGCCAGCAGCGTGGAAGGGGCCATGGGGGAGACCCAGTACTTC. It is translated as CASSVEGAMGETQYF.

The chain carries TRBV4-3 and TRBJ1-3; D call uncertain. CDR1 is LGHNA and CDR2 is YSLEER in the germline V gene. V was pared by 1 base and J by 4 bases, with 5 bases between. CDR3 length equals 13 residues. In DNA, the CDR3 is TGCGCCAGCAGCCAAGGTTTAGGAAACACCATATATTTT. It codes for CASSQGLGNTIYF.

The V and J genes are TRBV5-1 and TRBJ2-3; D gene unclear. The CDR3 runs to 16 residues. The germline gives CDR1 SGHRS, CDR2 YFSETQ. The germline V and J ends were trimmed by 0 bases and 0 bases, with 11 bases remaining between them. The CDR3 DNA is TGCGCCAGCAGCTTGGGACGGAGTTTTAGCACAGATACGCAGTATTTT. Translating it yields CASSLGRSFSTDTQYF.